Listed below are T cell receptor beta chains from one sample, sequenced in a study of response to subunit inactivated influenza vaccine. TCRdb passed the RT-PCR reads through MiXCR, listing each CDR3 protein once. The sample shows under 850,000 distinct CDR3 sequences, approximately 18% of them seen only once. Sample: PBMCs from blood, taken more than 4 days after vaccination. These receptors came from a man in his fifties who received an inactivated influenza vaccine. Both conserved end residues are part of each CDR3. D genes are given only for firm matches. Clone size, where shown, is once, few, many, or a class for clones that have expanded.

TGTGCCAGCAGTTACTCACACAGGGGGCAAGAGACCCAGTACTTC | CASSYSHRGQETQYF | TRBV6-5 | TRBD1 | few | TRBJ2-5
TGTGCCAGCAGACGGACAGGGTCGGGTAACTATGGCTACACCTTC | CASRRTGSGNYGYTF | TRBV11-2 | TRBD1 | few | TRBJ1-2
TGTGCCAGCAGCTTTTCGACTAGCGGGGGTGAAGAGTTCTTC | CASSFSTSGGEEFF | TRBV3-1 | TRBD2 | NA | TRBJ2-1
TGTGCCAGCAGCCAAGACGGGCGTGGGGCCAACGTCCTGACTTTC | CASSQDGRGANVLTF | TRBV3-1 | NA | NA | TRBJ2-6
TGTGCCAGCAGTCCTCGCTTGGGGACCCCGTACAATGAGCAGTTCTTC | CASSPRLGTPYNEQFF | TRBV5-5 | NA | NA | TRBJ2-1
TGCAGCGTTGGGGAAGTCGATGAAAAACTGTTTTTT | CSVGEVDEKLFF | TRBV29-1 | NA | few | TRBJ1-4
TGTGCCAGCATCTCGGACGGGACTTACAATCAGCCCCAGCATTTT | CASISDGTYNQPQHF | TRBV7-9 | NA | NA | TRBJ1-5
TGTGCCAGCAGCCTGGGTGGATTCGGGAAGGCGTACGAGCAGTACTTC | CASSLGGFGKAYEQYF | TRBV6-1 | NA | NA | TRBJ2-7
TGCGCCAGCAGCCAAGATCGGGCAGGGGTTAACTCCTACGAGCAGTACTTC | CASSQDRAGVNSYEQYF | TRBV4-3 | NA | NA | TRBJ2-7
TGTGCCAGCAGCTTGCCACTAGCGGGGTCTAGTAGCACAGATACGCAGTATTTT | CASSLPLAGSSSTDTQYF | TRBV5-5 | TRBD2 | NA | TRBJ2-3